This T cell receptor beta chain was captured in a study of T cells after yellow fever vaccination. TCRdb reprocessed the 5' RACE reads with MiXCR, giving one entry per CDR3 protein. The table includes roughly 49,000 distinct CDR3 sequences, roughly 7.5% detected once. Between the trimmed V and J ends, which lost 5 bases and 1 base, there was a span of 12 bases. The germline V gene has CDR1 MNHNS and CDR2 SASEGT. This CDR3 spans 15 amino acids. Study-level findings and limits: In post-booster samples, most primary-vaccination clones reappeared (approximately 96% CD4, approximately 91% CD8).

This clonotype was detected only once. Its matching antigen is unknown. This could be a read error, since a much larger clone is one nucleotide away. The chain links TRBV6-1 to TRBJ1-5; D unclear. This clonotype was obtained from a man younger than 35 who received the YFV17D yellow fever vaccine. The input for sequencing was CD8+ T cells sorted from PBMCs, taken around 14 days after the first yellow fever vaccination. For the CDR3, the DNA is TGTGCCAGCAGTACCAGAGGACGGAGCAATCAGCCCCAGCATTTT. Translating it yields CASSTRGRSNQPQHF.